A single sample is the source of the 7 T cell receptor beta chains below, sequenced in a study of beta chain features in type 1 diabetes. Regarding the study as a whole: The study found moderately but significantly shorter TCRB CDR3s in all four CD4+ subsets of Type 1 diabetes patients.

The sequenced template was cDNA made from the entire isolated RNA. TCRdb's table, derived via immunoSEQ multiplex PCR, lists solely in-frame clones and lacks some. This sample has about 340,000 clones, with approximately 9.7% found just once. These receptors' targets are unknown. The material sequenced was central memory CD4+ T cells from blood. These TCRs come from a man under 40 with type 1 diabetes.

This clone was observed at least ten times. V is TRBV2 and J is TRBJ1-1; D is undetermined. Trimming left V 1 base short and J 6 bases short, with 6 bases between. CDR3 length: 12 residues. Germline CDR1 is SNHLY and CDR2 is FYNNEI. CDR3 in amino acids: CASSEGVAEAFF. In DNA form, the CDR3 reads TGTGCCAGCAGTGAAGGGGTGGCTGAAGCTTTCTTT.

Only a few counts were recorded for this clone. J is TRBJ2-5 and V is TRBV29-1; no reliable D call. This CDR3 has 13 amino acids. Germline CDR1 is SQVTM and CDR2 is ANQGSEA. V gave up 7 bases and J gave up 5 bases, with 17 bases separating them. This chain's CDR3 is CSGTGLGRETQYF. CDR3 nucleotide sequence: TGCAGCGGGACGGGCCTCGGACGGGAGACCCAGTACTTC.

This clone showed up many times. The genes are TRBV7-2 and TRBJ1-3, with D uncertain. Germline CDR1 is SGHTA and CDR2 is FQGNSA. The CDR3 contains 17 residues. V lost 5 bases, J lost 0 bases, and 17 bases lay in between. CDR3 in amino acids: CASSLAGAGTSGNTIYF. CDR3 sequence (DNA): TGTGCCAGCAGCCTTGCTGGCGCAGGCACCTCTGGAAACACCATATATTTT.

The CDR3 spells CAWKDLGDRRYNEQFF. The DNA of the CDR3 is TGTGCCTGGAAGGACCTTGGGGACAGGAGATACAATGAGCAGTTCTTC. This chain links TRBV30 with TRBJ2-1, with TRBD1 identical over 8 bases. The CDR3 has 16 amino acids. V shed 4 bases, J shed 4 bases, and the junction held 12 bases outside the gene matches. Germline CDR1 reads GTSNPN; CDR2 reads SVGIG (reference sequence).

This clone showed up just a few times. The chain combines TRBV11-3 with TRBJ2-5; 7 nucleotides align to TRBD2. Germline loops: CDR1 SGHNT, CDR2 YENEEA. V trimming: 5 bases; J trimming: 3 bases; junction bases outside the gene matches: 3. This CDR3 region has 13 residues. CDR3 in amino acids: CASSRSGEETQYF. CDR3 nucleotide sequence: TGTGCCAGCAGCCGGAGCGGGGAAGAGACCCAGTACTTC.

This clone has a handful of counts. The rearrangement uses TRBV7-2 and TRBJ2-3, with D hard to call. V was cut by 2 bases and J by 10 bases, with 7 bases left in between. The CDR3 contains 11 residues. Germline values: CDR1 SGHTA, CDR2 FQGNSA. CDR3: CASSLLLAQYF. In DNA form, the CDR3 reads TGTGCCAGCAGCTTATTATTGGCGCAGTATTTT.

CDR3 sequence reads: CASSLFSDEQFF. The CDR3 bases are TGTGCCAGCAGCCTTTTTTCGGATGAGCAGTTCTTC. The chain links TRBV11-3 to TRBJ2-1; D uncertain. The CDR3 loop spans 12 amino acids. Germline V gene lookup returns CDR1 SGHNT and CDR2 YENEEA. The V end lost 5 bases, the J end lost 8 bases, and 10 bases lay between the germline ends.